The entry below gives a single TCR beta chain sequence along with its context. The record originates from a study of Ad26.COV2.S vaccination and SARS-CoV-2 variants. Profiled with immunoSEQ multiplex PCR; TCRdb holds only in-frame clones, not every one. The sample includes roughly 320,000 clones, 80% to 90% of them seen just once. The treatment: 15 to 20 received Ad26.COV2.S at low or high dose, single or two shots; several received placebo; per-sample allocation not given. On day 63 after the first injection, vaccine and placebo recipients gave samples. Germline assignment: CDR1 LNHDA and CDR2 SQIVND (reference sequence). The CDR3 spans 16 residues. Trimming shortened V by 7 bases and J by 1 base, and 16 bases separated the two germline ends.

The rearrangement joins TRBV19 to TRBJ1-4, with D possibly being TRBD1 (6 bases). The sequencing here drew on peripheral blood, taken in a trial of Ad26.COV2.S vaccine versus placebo. The source of this sequence is a person between 18 and 59 years old who received the Ad26.COV2.S COVID-19 vaccine or a placebo. The CDR3 loop reads CASTLGGFGTNEKLFF. CDR3 DNA sequence: TGTGCCAGTACCCTCGGGGGCTTTGGAACTAATGAAAAACTGTTTTTT. Full variable domain (outside the CDR3, taken from reference TRBV19 and TRBJ1-4): DGGITQSPKYLFRKEGQNVTLSCEQNLNHDAMYWYRQDPGQGLRLIYYSQIVNDFQKGDIAEGYSVSREKKESFPLTVTSAQKNPTAFYLCASTLGGFGTNEKLFFGSGTQLSVL.